The 21 T cell receptor beta chains given below trace back to one sample, sequenced in a study of T cells after yellow fever vaccination. TCRdb fed the 5' RACE reads into MiXCR, producing one record per CDR3 protein. The sample gives 300,000 or so distinct CDR3 sequences, 7% to 9% of which show up once; roughly 18% is in the top ten. The sequencing here drew on PBMCs, taken roughly 45 days after the first yellow fever vaccination. The source of these receptors is a man aged 18 to 30 who received the YFV17D yellow fever vaccine.

This clonotype has ten or more counts. This chain connects TRBV7-6 to TRBJ2-1; no clear D. Trimming cost V 2 bases and J 10 bases, with 6 bases left between them. Germline V gene lookup returns CDR1 SGHVS and CDR2 FNYEAQ. The CDR3 has 11 residues. CDR3 residues: CASSLSQEQFF. CDR3 nucleotides: TGTGCCAGCAGCTTATCTCAGGAGCAGTTCTTC.

This clonotype occurred a few times. The rearrangement uses TRBV7-9 and TRBJ1-2; D is ambiguous. There are 12 residues in the CDR3. V lost 5 bases, J lost 4 bases, and 8 bases lay in between. Per the germline V gene, CDR1 is SEHNR and CDR2 is FQNEAQ (reference sequence). Here the CDR3 DNA reads TGTGCCAGCAGCGCCGACACCTATGGCTACACCTTC. Its translation is CASSADTYGYTF.

The sample holds a few counts of this clonotype. V and J are TRBV7-8 and TRBJ1-5; D gene unclear. The CDR3 length is 17 residues. CDR1 and CDR2 (germline): SGHVS, FQNEAQ. With 5 bases removed from V and 0 bases from J, the gap between germline ends came to 17 bases. For the CDR3, the DNA is TGTGCCAGCAGCCCCCGTGGCGGGCGGATTAGCAATCAGCCCCAGCATTTT. This gives the protein CASSPRGGRISNQPQHF.

This clonotype was found many times. The rearrangement uses TRBV4-2 and TRBJ2-1; possibly TRBD1 for D (6 bases). The CDR3 runs to 17 residues. Germline-derived CDR1 and CDR2 are LGHNA and YNFKEQ. V gave up 0 bases and J gave up 2 bases, with 14 bases separating them. CDR3 amino acids: CASSQDQDSSTYNEQFF. The CDR3 DNA is TGTGCCAGCAGCCAAGATCAGGACAGCTCAACCTACAATGAGCAGTTCTTC.

The chain has TRBV3-1 and TRBJ2-5, with 10 bases that match TRBD2. The CDR3 sequence is 16 residues long. The germline CDR1 and CDR2 sequences are LGHDT and YNNKEL (reference sequence). V dropped 0 bases and J dropped 4; count of bases not matched to a gene: 5. The CDR3 DNA sequence: TGTGCCAGCAGCCAAGATCTGGCTAGCGGGAGAGAGACCCAGTACTTC. It translates to CASSQDLASGRETQYF.

The chain has TRBV12-5 and TRBJ2-3; D remains unclear. Trimming removed 8 bases from V and 4 bases from J, with 16 bases in between. Germline loops: CDR1 LGHNT, CDR2 FRNRAP. This CDR3 has 14 amino acids. The CDR3 loop is CASMIEAFPDTQYF. The CDR3 DNA reads as TGTGCTAGTATGATCGAAGCGTTCCCAGATACGCAGTATTTT.

In this sample, this clonotype turned up a few times. This chain uses TRBV4-3 with TRBJ2-1; TRBD2 aligns across 15 bases. The germline CDR1 and CDR2 sequences are LGHNA and YSLEER. V lost 1 base, J lost 8 bases, and 9 bases stayed unmatched. The CDR3 has 18 amino acids. CDR3 in DNA: TGCGCCAGCAGCCAAGGTACATCGGGACTAGCGGGGGGTGATGAGCAGTTCTTC. Translated: CASSQGTSGLAGGDEQFF.

This clonotype has just a few counts. The rearrangement joins TRBV4-1 to TRBJ1-1; no reliable D call. The CDR3 has 14 amino acids. Germline V CDR1 and CDR2: MGHRA, YSYEKL. Trimming cost V 3 bases and J 5 bases, with 13 bases left between them. The CDR3 DNA sequence: TGCGCCAGCAGCCAGGAGGAATCGGGAACTGAAGCTTTCTTT. It codes for CASSQEESGTEAFF.

This clonotype was observed a handful of times. The chain employs TRBV6-5 and TRBJ1-4, with D possibly TRBD1 on 6 matching bases. From germline, CDR1 is MNHEY and CDR2 SVGAGI. The CDR3 length is 14 residues. V shed 2 bases and J shed 7 bases, with 11 bases lying between them. In nucleotides, the CDR3 is TGTGCCAGCAGTTACCGGGGGGCAGGTGAAAAACTGTTTTTT. Its translation: CASSYRGAGEKLFF.

This chain uses TRBV20-1 with TRBJ2-5; 7 nucleotides align to TRBD1. The germline gives CDR1 DFQATT, CDR2 SNEGSKA (reference sequence). The junction had 5 bases not matched to a gene; V was cut back by 8 bases and J by 2 bases. The CDR3 runs to 12 residues. CDR3 sequence: CSTRQGQETQYF. The CDR3 DNA sequence: TGCAGTACCCGACAGGGTCAAGAGACCCAGTACTTC.

There are a few counts of this clonotype. The CDR3 region is CASSQDPPTRGQDTQYF. CDR3 DNA sequence: TGTGCCAGCAGCCAAGATCCCCCTACCAGGGGGCAAGATACGCAGTATTTT. The V and J genes are TRBV4-2 and TRBJ2-3; 8 nucleotides agree with TRBD1. There are 17 residues in the CDR3. V lost 0 bases to trimming and J lost 5 bases; unmatched junction nucleotides: 10. CDR1 LGHNA and CDR2 YNFKEQ come from the germline V gene.

This clonotype was counted between two and nine times. This chain links TRBV29-1 with TRBJ2-7; D is possibly TRBD2 (6 bases). CDR1 is SQVTM and CDR2 is ANQGSEA in the germline V gene. V was shortened by 4 bases and J by 6 bases, with 19 bases between the two germline ends. The CDR3 consists of 14 residues. The CDR3 bases are TGCAGCGTTGCAGAAGCGGGTCTAGGCGGCGAGCAGTACTTC. This gives the protein CSVAEAGLGGEQYF.

This clonotype was observed a handful of times. The chain couples TRBV3-1 to TRBJ1-6; 8 nucleotides line up with TRBD1. This CDR3 is 18 amino acids long. Trimming took 3 bases from V and 12 from J; bases not matched to a gene: 19. In germline, CDR1 is LGHDT, CDR2 YNNKEL (reference sequence). CDR3 protein: CASSHKSGGGTGPRPLHF. Here the CDR3 DNA reads TGTGCCAGCAGCCACAAGAGCGGCGGGGGGACAGGCCCGAGACCCCTCCACTTT.

This clonotype was detected ten times or more. The chain joins TRBV11-2 to TRBJ1-5; 7 nucleotides agree with TRBD1. The CDR3 is made up of 18 amino acids. V was pared by 1 base and J by 0 bases, with 9 bases of the junction left unmatched. Germline assignment: CDR1 SGHAT and CDR2 FQNNGV. The CDR3 is CASSLVGPGQHSNQPQHF. CDR3 DNA: TGTGCCAGCAGCTTAGTCGGTCCGGGACAGCATAGCAATCAGCCCCAGCATTTT.

This clonotype was picked up a small number of times. The chain employs TRBV28 and TRBJ2-5; D may be TRBD1 (6 bases). Germline loops: CDR1 MDHEN, CDR2 SYDVKM. Trimming pared 1 base from V and 5 bases from J, leaving 20 bases between. CDR3 size: 17 residues. CDR3 bases: TGTGCCAGCAGTTTATCACCAGGGGAGATCCCCAGCGAGACCCAGTACTTC. Translated, it gives CASSLSPGEIPSETQYF.

The gene calls are TRBV11-1 and TRBJ1-3; TRBD1 might be the D (5 bases). CDR1 and CDR2 from the germline V gene are SGHAT and FQDESV (reference sequence). The CDR3 has 18 residues. V shed 2 bases and J shed 2 bases, with 19 bases lying between them. Here the CDR3 DNA reads TGTGCCAGCAGCTTACCCCGGGGCCACGAATCCACTGGAAACACCATATATTTT. This translates into CASSLPRGHESTGNTIYF.

There are a few counts of this clonotype. This chain uses TRBV6-5 with TRBJ2-3, with a tentative D call TRBD2 (5 bases). Trimming cost V 2 bases and J 8 bases, with 14 bases left between them. Looked up from germline, CDR1 is MNHEY and CDR2 is SVGAGI. The CDR3 is 14 amino acids. The CDR3 DNA reads as TGTGCCAGCAGTTACGAGCCCCGGGAATCTACGCAGTATTTT. Translated: CASSYEPRESTQYF.

This chain joins TRBV7-2 and TRBJ1-2; 7 bases are shared with TRBD1. After removal of 5 bases from V and 2 bases from J, the junction contained 8 bases not matched to a gene. The CDR3 consists of 15 residues. Germline loops: CDR1 SGHTA, CDR2 FQGNSA. The CDR3 loop is CASSTPSTGNYGYTF. In nucleotides, the CDR3 is TGTGCCAGCAGCACGCCGTCGACAGGGAACTATGGCTACACCTTC.

The V call is TRBV5-8, the J call TRBJ1-1; D is unresolved. This CDR3 contains 14 residues. Germline V gene sequence: CDR1 SGHTS, CDR2 YDEGEE. V was clipped by 0 bases and J by 2 bases, with 8 bases between them. The CDR3 loop reads CASSLGEGNTEAFF. Here the CDR3 DNA reads TGTGCCAGCAGCTTGGGAGAGGGAAACACTGAAGCTTTCTTT.

The chain couples TRBV5-1 to TRBJ2-2; D remains ambiguous. Germline V gene lookup returns CDR1 SGHRS and CDR2 YFSETQ. This CDR3 spans 14 amino acids. The germline V and J ends were trimmed by 4 bases and 3 bases, with 10 bases remaining between them. The DNA of the CDR3 is TGCGCCAGCAGCACCGCCCAGGACACCGGGGAGCTGTTTTTT. This translates into CASSTAQDTGELFF.

The chain couples TRBV5-1 to TRBJ2-3; D gene uncertain. This CDR3 spans 12 amino acids. V gave up 4 bases and J gave up 2 bases, with 5 bases separating them. Germline CDR1 SGHRS, CDR2 YFSETQ. CDR3 amino acids: CASSKDTDTQYF. The DNA of the CDR3 is TGCGCCAGCAGCAAAGACACAGATACGCAGTATTTT.